This T cell receptor (beta chain) was recovered during a study of blood T cell repertoires in COVID-19. Study background: Sites across the United States, Italy and Spain contributed samples from acute and convalescent COVID-19. PBMCs, B-cell-depleted T cells, or T cells were the source of the cDNA or gDNA that made up the material.

Under the authors' procedure: From reference gene primer amplification, estimates of nucleated cell counts were derived. The method was immunoSEQ multiplex PCR; TCRdb's version includes in-frame clones alone and lacks a portion of them. V and J calls plus clone size are reproduced from that table; the DNA served to infer D and trimming. This table has almost 70,000 clones, roughly 79% appearing once. Sequenced input: peripheral blood. This clonotype was sampled from a human donor in a cohort sampled during active COVID-19.

CDR3 sequence: CASSYGISTEAFF. CDR3 nucleotide sequence: TGTGCCAGCAGTTACGGGATTAGCACTGAAGCTTTCTTT. The chain employs TRBV27 and TRBJ1-1, with D hard to call. The germline V and J ends were trimmed by 4 bases and 4 bases, with 10 bases remaining between them. The germline V gene encodes CDR1 MNHEY and CDR2 SMNVEV (reference sequence). The CDR3 spans 13 residues.